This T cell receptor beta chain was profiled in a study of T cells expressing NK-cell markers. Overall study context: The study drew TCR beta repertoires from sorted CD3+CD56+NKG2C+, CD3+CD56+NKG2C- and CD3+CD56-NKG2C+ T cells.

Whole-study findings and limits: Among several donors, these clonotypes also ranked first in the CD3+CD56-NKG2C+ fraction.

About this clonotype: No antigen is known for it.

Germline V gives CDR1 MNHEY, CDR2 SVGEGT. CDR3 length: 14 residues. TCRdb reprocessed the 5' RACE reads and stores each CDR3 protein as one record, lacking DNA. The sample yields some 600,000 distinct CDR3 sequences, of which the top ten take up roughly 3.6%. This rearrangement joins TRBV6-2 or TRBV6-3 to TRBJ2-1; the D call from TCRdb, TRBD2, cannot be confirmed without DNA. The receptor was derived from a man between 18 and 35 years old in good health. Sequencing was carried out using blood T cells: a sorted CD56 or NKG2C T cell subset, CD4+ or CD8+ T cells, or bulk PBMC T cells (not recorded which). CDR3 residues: CASRIAGGSNEQFF.